These 27 T cell receptor beta chains were all obtained from the same sample, sequenced in a study of blood T cell repertoires in COVID-19. Only in-frame clones appear in the TCRdb table, and some are missing; sequencing was by immunoSEQ multiplex PCR. The sample comprises roughly 100,000 clones, 80% to 95% of which are singletons, and around 1.9% rests with the top ten. The sample consisted of peripheral blood. The source is a woman in her forties or fifties with COVID-19, enrolled during active disease.

The rearrangement joins TRBV9 to TRBJ1-3, with 7 bases fitting TRBD1. J lost 0 bases, V lost 3 bases, and 6 bases had no gene match. Germline CDR1 SGDLS, CDR2 YYNGEE. The CDR3 is made up of 16 amino acids. The CDR3 sequence is CASSDAGGLSGNTIYF. DNA of the CDR3: TGTGCCAGCAGCGATGCAGGGGGTCTCTCTGGAAACACCATATATTTT.

This chain uses TRBV7-2 with TRBJ1-2; unclear D gene. The CDR3 spans 15 residues. Germline values: CDR1 SGHTA, CDR2 FQGNSA. The V and J ends lost 5 bases and 0 bases respectively, with 13 bases between them. The CDR3 region is CASSIIRGSNYGYTF. In DNA form, the CDR3 reads TGTGCCAGCAGCATAATCCGAGGGTCTAACTATGGCTACACCTTC.

The V gene is TRBV7-2, the J gene TRBJ1-2; 7 nucleotides line up with TRBD1. V lost 5 bases and J lost 2; bases outside the gene matches: 5. The CDR3 spans 14 residues. Per germline, CDR1 SGHTA and CDR2 FQGNSA. The CDR3 DNA sequence: TGTGCCAGCAGCCCAGGGGGTAGGAACTATGGCTACACCTTC. Protein: CASSPGGRNYGYTF. Full variable domain (rest looked up from reference TRBV7-2 and TRBJ1-2): GAGVSQSPSNKVTEKGKDVELRCDPISGHTALYWYRQSLGQGLEFLIYFQGNSAPDKSGLPSDRFSAERTGGSVSTLTIQRTQQEDSAVYLCASSPGGRNYGYTFGSGTRLTVV.

There are a few counts of this clone. V usage is TRBV5-4 and J usage is TRBJ2-7, with 7 positions matching TRBD2. Per the germline V gene, CDR1 is SGHNT and CDR2 is YYREEE (reference sequence). The CDR3 has 15 amino acids. V was clipped by 0 bases and J by 0 bases; unmatched bases: 3. The CDR3 bases are TGTGCCAGCAGCTTGGTACCTAGCGGCTCCTACGAGCAGTACTTC. It specifies CASSLVPSGSYEQYF.

The chain employs TRBV12-5 and TRBJ1-2, with D possibly being TRBD1 (5 bases). Germline values: CDR1 LGHNT, CDR2 FRNRAP. V dropped 4 bases and J dropped 8 bases, with 14 bases sitting between them. The CDR3 loop spans 13 amino acids. CDR3 sequence reads: CASGWTQGGGYTF. CDR3 DNA: TGTGCTAGTGGTTGGACTCAGGGAGGAGGCTACACCTTC.

This clone was detected only once. Here the CDR3 reads CASSFVGGSGGIYEQYF. The DNA for the CDR3 is TGTGCCAGCAGCTTTGTGGGCGGTAGCGGGGGGATTTACGAGCAGTACTTC. The chain carries TRBV5-6 and TRBJ2-7; 10 nucleotides match TRBD2. The CDR3 spans 17 residues. Losses at the gene ends were 2 bases for V and 4 bases for J; bases not matched to a gene: 12. Germline V CDR1 and CDR2: SGHDT, YYEEEE.

The rearrangement links TRBV18 to TRBJ2-7, with 7 bases fitting TRBD1. The trim removed 5 bases at V and 4 bases at J, leaving 5 bases unmatched. Germline assignment: CDR1 KGHSH and CDR2 LQKENI. The CDR3 extends over 13 amino acids. The CDR3 here is CASSGDRRYEQYV. The CDR3 DNA is TGTGCCAGCTCAGGGGACAGACGGTACGAGCAGTACGTC.

This chain uses TRBV4-3 with TRBJ2-1, with 7 bases identical to TRBD2. The CDR3 runs 15 residues. Germline V lookup: CDR1 LGHNA, CDR2 YSLEER. The V and J ends lost 5 bases and 0 bases, in that order; junction bases with no gene match: 4. CDR3 sequence: CASSVGGSSYNEQFF. In DNA, the CDR3 is TGCGCCAGCAGCGTCGGGGGGAGCTCCTACAATGAGCAGTTCTTC.

The chain recombines TRBV20-1 with TRBJ1-5; D may be TRBD1 (5 bases). CDR3 length equals 14 residues. Germline V gives CDR1 DFQATT, CDR2 SNEGSKA (reference sequence). V dropped 3 bases and J dropped 6 bases, with 15 bases sitting between them. CDR3 in DNA: TGCAGTGCTAGTTTCAGGGCGAACGGTCAGCCCCAGCATTTT. This translates into CSASFRANGQPQHF.

The chain is built from TRBV5-1 and TRBJ2-1; possibly TRBD1 for D (6 bases). The CDR3 covers 16 residues. Germline-derived CDR1 and CDR2 are SGHRS and YFSETQ. The germline V and J ends were trimmed by 0 bases and 2 bases, with 12 bases remaining between them. DNA of the CDR3: TGCGCCAGCAGCTTGGGACCAGGGGCAGCCTACAATGAGCAGTTCTTC. Translating gives CASSLGPGAAYNEQFF.

The V and J genes are TRBV12-3 or TRBV12-4 and TRBJ2-7; weak D call: TRBD1 (6 bases). Trimming shortened V by 6 bases and J by 6 bases, and 12 bases separated the two germline ends. This CDR3 contains 12 residues. In DNA form, the CDR3 reads TGTGCCAGCAGGCTACAGGGTGGCGAGCAGTACTTC. Its protein product is CASRLQGGEQYF.

The chain carries TRBV19 and TRBJ2-1; 8 nucleotides line up with TRBD1. Germline-derived CDR1 and CDR2 are LNHDA and SQIVND (reference sequence). This CDR3 comprises 16 residues. V was clipped by 8 bases and J by 2 bases; unmatched bases: 11. CDR3 residues: CASSRQGARAYNEQFF. CDR3 in DNA: TGTGCCAGTTCGCGTCAGGGGGCGCGGGCCTACAATGAGCAGTTCTTC.

The J gene is TRBJ1-1, the V gene TRBV6-1, with D possibly being TRBD1 (6 bases). Germline CDR1 reads MNHNS; CDR2 reads SASEGT. The CDR3 is 13 amino acids. Trimming took 7 bases from V and 1 from J, leaving 10 bases between them. The CDR3 sequence: CASTPGQNTEAFF. Written as DNA, the CDR3 is TGTGCCAGCACCCCGGGACAGAACACTGAAGCTTTCTTT.

The chain is built from TRBV7-2 and TRBJ2-6; D is undetermined. Germline CDR1 is SGHTA and CDR2 is FQGNSA. V dropped 1 base and J dropped 5 bases, with 12 bases sitting between them. The CDR3 has 16 residues. CDR3 coding DNA: TGTGCCAGCAGCTTAGAACGATCGACTTGGGCCAACGTCCTGACTTTC. This translates into CASSLERSTWANVLTF.

The chain joins TRBV19 to TRBJ2-6; D remains unclear. V lost 3 bases and J 0 bases, leaving 6 bases between the germline ends. This CDR3 is built from 15 residues. Germline assignment: CDR1 LNHDA and CDR2 SQIVND (reference sequence). The CDR3, as DNA: TGTGCCAGTAGTATGCGGCACTCTGGGGCCAACGTCCTGACTTTC. This encodes CASSMRHSGANVLTF.

The chain joins TRBV4-1 to TRBJ1-3; D is undetermined. This CDR3 spans 15 amino acids. Trimming removed 1 base at V and 4 bases at J, with 11 bases between. Germline V lookup: CDR1 MGHRA, CDR2 YSYEKL. CDR3 DNA: TGCGCCAGCAGCCAAGGCGTAGTCTCGGGAAACACCATATATTTT. Translating gives CASSQGVVSGNTIYF.

The CDR3 region has the DNA TGCGCCAGCAGCCTAGGACAGTCTAATGAAAAACTGTTTTTT. Translation: CASSLGQSNEKLFF. This sequence joins TRBV4-3 and TRBJ1-4; tentative D call: TRBD1 (6 bases). From germline, CDR1 is LGHNA and CDR2 YSLEER. The V end was cut by 4 bases, the J end by 3 bases, with 9 bases between. The CDR3 covers 14 residues.

The gene calls are TRBV30 and TRBJ1-3; D gene unclear. Germline V gene data show CDR1 as GTSNPN and CDR2 as SVGIG (reference sequence). V was trimmed by 3 bases and J by 8 bases, leaving 8 bases between them. The CDR3 consists of 11 residues. The CDR3 protein is CAWSYGDTIYF. CDR3 DNA sequence: TGTGCCTGGAGCTACGGGGACACCATATATTTT.

The chain uses TRBV3-1 (or the pseudogene TRBV3-2) and TRBJ2-5, with 9 bases lining up with TRBD2. Trimming at V came to 2 bases and at J to 4 bases, leaving 8 bases not matched to a gene. The CDR3 loop spans 16 amino acids. Germline lookup yields CDR1 LGHDT and CDR2 YNNKEL (reference sequence). The CDR3 loop reads CASSQFRGGALETQYF. The CDR3 coding sequence is TGTGCCAGCAGCCAATTCCGCGGGGGGGCGTTAGAGACCCAGTACTTC.

The genes are TRBV7-3 and TRBJ2-1; tentatively, D is TRBD2 (7 bases). The CDR3 totals 14 residues. Germline V CDR1 and CDR2: SGHTA, FQGTGA. Trimming took 5 bases from V and 8 from J, leaving 16 bases between them. The CDR3 here is CASSRGGGPDEQFF. The CDR3 DNA is TGTGCCAGCAGCCGAGGGGGGGGGCCGGATGAGCAGTTCTTC.

This clone was counted a few times. V and J are TRBV7-9 and TRBJ2-7; 8 nucleotides line up with TRBD2. Germline assignment: CDR1 SEHNR and CDR2 FQNEAQ (reference sequence). V lost 4 bases, J lost 0 bases, and 5 bases stayed unmatched. This CDR3 has 15 residues. The CDR3 protein is CASSSAGGGSYEQYF. CDR3 nucleotides: TGTGCCAGCAGCTCGGCGGGGGGTGGCTCCTACGAGCAGTACTTC.

The CDR3 spells CASSSRDRGRAGNTIYF. The CDR3 nucleotides are TGTGCCAGCAGCTCCCGGGACAGGGGGCGAGCTGGAAACACCATATATTTT. This rearrangement joins TRBV5-4 to TRBJ1-3; 12 bases align to TRBD1. The CDR3 is made up of 17 amino acids. Germline CDR1 SGHNT, CDR2 YYREEE (reference sequence). V shed 3 bases, J shed 2 bases, and the junction held 6 bases outside the gene matches.

This rearrangement joins TRBV2 to TRBJ1-2, with a possible D match to TRBD1 (6 bases). Looked up from germline, CDR1 is SNHLY and CDR2 is FYNNEI. With 6 bases removed from V and 2 bases from J, the gap between germline ends came to 13 bases. There are 14 residues in the CDR3. The CDR3 loop reads CASSTGTRNYGYTF. The DNA for the CDR3 is TGTGCCAGCAGCACAGGGACGAGAAACTATGGCTACACCTTC.

The chain joins TRBV2 to TRBJ2-2; the match to TRBD2 covers 12 bases. Germline values: CDR1 SNHLY, CDR2 FYNNEI. Trimming cost V 7 bases and J 6 bases; bases outside gene matches: 3. CDR3 length equals 14 residues. The CDR3 DNA reads TGTGCCAGCACTAGCGGGGGGGTTGCCGGGGAGCTGTTTTTT. This gives the protein CASTSGGVAGELFF.

The chain links TRBV6-5 to TRBJ2-3; D not resolved. Trimming left V 7 bases short and J 1 base short, with 9 bases between. CDR1 MNHEY and CDR2 SVGAGI come from the germline V gene. The CDR3 has 13 amino acids. The CDR3 nucleotides are TGTGCCAGCACACCTAAAGGCACAGATACGCAGTATTTT. This encodes CASTPKGTDTQYF.

This clone appeared a few times. V usage is TRBV10-2 and J usage is TRBJ2-7, with D perhaps matching TRBD1 (6 bases). Deletions cut 4 bases from V and 2 bases from J, with 15 bases between. This CDR3 spans 15 amino acids. The germline gives CDR1 WSHSY, CDR2 SAAADI. CDR3 in DNA: TGCGCCAGCAGTGGGGGGCCAGGGAAACCCTACGAGCAGTACTTC. It translates to CASSGGPGKPYEQYF.

CDR3 in DNA: TGTGCCAGCAGCTCGTCCCCCGGCACTGAAGCTTTCTTT. Translation gives CASSSSPGTEAFF. The chain joins TRBV7-2 to TRBJ1-1; D ambiguous. Trimming removed 4 bases at V and 4 bases at J, with 10 bases between. Germline values: CDR1 SGHTA, CDR2 FQGNSA. CDR3 length: 13 amino acids.